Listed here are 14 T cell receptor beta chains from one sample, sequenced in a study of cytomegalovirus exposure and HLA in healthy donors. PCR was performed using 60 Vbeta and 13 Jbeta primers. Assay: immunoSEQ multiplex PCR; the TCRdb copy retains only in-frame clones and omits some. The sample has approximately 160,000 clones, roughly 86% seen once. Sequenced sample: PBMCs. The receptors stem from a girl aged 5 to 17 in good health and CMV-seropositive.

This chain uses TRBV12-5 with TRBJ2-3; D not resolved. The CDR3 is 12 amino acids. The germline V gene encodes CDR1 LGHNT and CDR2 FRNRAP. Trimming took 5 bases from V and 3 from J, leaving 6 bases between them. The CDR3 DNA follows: TGTGCTAGTGGTAAGCCGACAGATACGCAGTATTTT. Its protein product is CASGKPTDTQYF.

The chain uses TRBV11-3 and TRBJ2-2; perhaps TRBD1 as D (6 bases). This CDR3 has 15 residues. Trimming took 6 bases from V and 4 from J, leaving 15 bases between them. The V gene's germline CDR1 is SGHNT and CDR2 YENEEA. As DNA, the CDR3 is TGTGCCAGCAGGGAACCGGGACAAAGCACCGGGGAGCTGTTTTTT. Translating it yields CASREPGQSTGELFF. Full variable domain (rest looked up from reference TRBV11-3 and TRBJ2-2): EAGVVQSPRYKIIEKKQPVAFWCNPISGHNTLYWYLQNLGQGPELLIRYENEEAVDDSQLPKDRFSAERLKGVDSTLKIQPAELGDSAVYLCASREPGQSTGELFFGEGSRLTVL.

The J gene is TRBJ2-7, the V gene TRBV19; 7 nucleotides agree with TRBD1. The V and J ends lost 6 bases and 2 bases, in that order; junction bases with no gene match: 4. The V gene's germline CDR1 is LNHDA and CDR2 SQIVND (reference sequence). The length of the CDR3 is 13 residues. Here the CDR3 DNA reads TGTGCCAGTAGCCCAGGGGGTCCCTACGAGCAGTACTTC. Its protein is CASSPGGPYEQYF.

CDR3 coding DNA: TGTGCCAGCAGTCCGGGACAGGGCCCCGTTGGCTACACCTTC. This encodes CASSPGQGPVGYTF. The chain couples TRBV28 to TRBJ1-2, with 9 nucleotides matching TRBD1. The germline V gene has CDR1 MDHEN and CDR2 SYDVKM. The CDR3 spans 14 residues. V was pared by 5 bases and J by 7 bases, with 8 bases of the junction left unmatched.

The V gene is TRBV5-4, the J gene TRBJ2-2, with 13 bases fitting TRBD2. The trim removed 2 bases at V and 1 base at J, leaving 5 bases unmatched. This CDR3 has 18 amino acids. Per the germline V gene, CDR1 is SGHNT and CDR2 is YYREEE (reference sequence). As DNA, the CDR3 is TGTGCCAGCAGCTTAGGACTAGCGGGGGCCAAGAACACCGGGGAGCTGTTTTTT. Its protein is CASSLGLAGAKNTGELFF. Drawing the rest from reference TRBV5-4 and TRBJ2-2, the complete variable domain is ETGVTQSPTHLIKTRGQQVTLRCSSQSGHNTVSWYQQALGQGPQFIFQYYREEENGRGNFPPRFSGLQFPNYSSELNVNALELDDSALYLCASSLGLAGAKNTGELFFGEGSRLTVL.

The CDR3 nucleotides are TGTGCCACCAGCAGAGGGCTTAGGGGGGCGGGGGTGAACACTGAAGCTTTCTTT. It specifies CATSRGLRGAGVNTEAFF. The J gene is TRBJ1-1, the V gene TRBV15, with D possibly TRBD1 on 6 matching bases. The CDR3 runs 18 residues. Trimming shortened V by 1 base and J by 0 bases, and 18 bases separated the two germline ends. CDR1 LNHNV and CDR2 YYDKDF come from the germline V gene (reference sequence).

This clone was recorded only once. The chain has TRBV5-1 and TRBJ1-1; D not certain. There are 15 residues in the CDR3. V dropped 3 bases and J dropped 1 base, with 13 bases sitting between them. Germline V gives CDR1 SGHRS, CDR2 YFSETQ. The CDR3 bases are TGCGCCAGCAGCTCCTCGGGAGGGCGGAACACTGAAGCTTTCTTT. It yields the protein CASSSSGGRNTEAFF.

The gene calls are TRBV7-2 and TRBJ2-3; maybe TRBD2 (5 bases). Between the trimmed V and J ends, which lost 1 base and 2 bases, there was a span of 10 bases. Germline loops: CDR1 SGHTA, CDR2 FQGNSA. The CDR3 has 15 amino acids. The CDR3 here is CASSLVGKNTDTQYF. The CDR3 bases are TGTGCCAGCAGCTTAGTCGGGAAAAACACAGATACGCAGTATTTT.

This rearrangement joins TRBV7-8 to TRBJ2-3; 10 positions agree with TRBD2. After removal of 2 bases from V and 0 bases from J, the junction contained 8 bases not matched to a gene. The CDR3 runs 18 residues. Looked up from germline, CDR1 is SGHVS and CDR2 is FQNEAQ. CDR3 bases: TGTGCCAGCAGCTTACCCGGGACTAGCGAGCTTAGCACAGATACGCAGTATTTT. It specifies CASSLPGTSELSTDTQYF.

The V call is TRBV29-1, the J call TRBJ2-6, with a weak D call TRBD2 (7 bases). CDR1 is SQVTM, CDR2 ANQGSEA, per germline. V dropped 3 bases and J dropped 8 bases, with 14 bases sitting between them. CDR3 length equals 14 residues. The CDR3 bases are TGCAGCGTTGAGCAGGGGCGGGGGACCAACGTCCTGACTTTC. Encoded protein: CSVEQGRGTNVLTF.

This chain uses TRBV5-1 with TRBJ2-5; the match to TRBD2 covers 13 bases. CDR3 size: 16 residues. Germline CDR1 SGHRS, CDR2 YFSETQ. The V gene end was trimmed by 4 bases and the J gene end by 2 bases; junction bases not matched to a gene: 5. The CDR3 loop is CASSGGLAGEQETQYF. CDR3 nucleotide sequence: TGCGCCAGCAGCGGCGGACTAGCGGGGGAACAAGAGACCCAGTACTTC.

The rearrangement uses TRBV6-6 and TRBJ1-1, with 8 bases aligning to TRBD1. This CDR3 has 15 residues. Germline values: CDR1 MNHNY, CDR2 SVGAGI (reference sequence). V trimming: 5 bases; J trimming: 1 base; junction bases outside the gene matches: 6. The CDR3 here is CASSPPTGANTEAFF. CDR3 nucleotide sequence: TGTGCCAGCAGTCCACCGACAGGGGCGAACACTGAAGCTTTCTTT.

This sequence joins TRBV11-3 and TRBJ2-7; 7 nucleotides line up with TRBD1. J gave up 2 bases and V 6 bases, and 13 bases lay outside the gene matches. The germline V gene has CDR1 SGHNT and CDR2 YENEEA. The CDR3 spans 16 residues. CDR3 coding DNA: TGTGCCAGCAGGCCCAAACAGGGGATAGGAACCTACGAGCAGTACTTC. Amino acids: CASRPKQGIGTYEQYF.

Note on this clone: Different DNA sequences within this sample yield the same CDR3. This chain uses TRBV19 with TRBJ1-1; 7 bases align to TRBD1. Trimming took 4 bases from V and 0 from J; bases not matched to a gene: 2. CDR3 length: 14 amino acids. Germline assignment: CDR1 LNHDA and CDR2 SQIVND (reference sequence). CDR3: CASSTGQMNTEAFF. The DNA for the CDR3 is TGTGCCAGTAGTACGGGACAGATGAACACTGAAGCTTTCTTT. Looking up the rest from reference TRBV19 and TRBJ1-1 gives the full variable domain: DGGITQSPKYLFRKEGQNVTLSCEQNLNHDAMYWYRQDPGQGLRLIYYSQIVNDFQKGDIAEGYSVSREKKESFPLTVTSAQKNPTAFYLCASSTGQMNTEAFFGQGTRLTVV.